This TCR beta chain was observed in a study of T-cell reconstitution after alpha-beta-depleted transplantation in children. Germline loops: CDR1 ENHRY, CDR2 SYGVKD. V dropped 6 bases and J dropped 5 bases, with 18 bases sitting between them. The CDR3 runs 15 residues. Study-wide findings and caveats: Surviving recipient cells, namely T cells and thymic progenitors, were the source of high day-60 TCRbeta diversity in some patients. The study reportedly traced alpha-beta T cells about two months after transplant to several hundred expanded graft clones. By one year post-transplant, T-cell counts and diversity largely arose from T cells that were newly produced.

Ten or more counts support this clonotype. Its antigen is not identified. TCRbeta library preparation incorporated unique molecular identifiers. TCRdb recomputed calls from the PCR reads with MiXCR, one row per CDR3 protein. The repertoire consists of 70,000 or so distinct CDR3 sequences, with about a tenth occurring once and the leading ten covering about 13%. This TCR was sampled from a boy between 10 and 17 years old with acute myeloid leukemia, due to receive a stem cell transplant. The sequenced sample was PBMCs, obtained before TCRalphabeta/CD19-depleted stem cell transplant. This chain connects TRBV10-3 to TRBJ2-3; perhaps TRBD1 as D (5 bases). CDR3 sequence: CAIRKTEIQGDTQYF. The CDR3 DNA reads as TGTGCCATCAGGAAAACAGAAATCCAGGGAGATACGCAGTATTTT.